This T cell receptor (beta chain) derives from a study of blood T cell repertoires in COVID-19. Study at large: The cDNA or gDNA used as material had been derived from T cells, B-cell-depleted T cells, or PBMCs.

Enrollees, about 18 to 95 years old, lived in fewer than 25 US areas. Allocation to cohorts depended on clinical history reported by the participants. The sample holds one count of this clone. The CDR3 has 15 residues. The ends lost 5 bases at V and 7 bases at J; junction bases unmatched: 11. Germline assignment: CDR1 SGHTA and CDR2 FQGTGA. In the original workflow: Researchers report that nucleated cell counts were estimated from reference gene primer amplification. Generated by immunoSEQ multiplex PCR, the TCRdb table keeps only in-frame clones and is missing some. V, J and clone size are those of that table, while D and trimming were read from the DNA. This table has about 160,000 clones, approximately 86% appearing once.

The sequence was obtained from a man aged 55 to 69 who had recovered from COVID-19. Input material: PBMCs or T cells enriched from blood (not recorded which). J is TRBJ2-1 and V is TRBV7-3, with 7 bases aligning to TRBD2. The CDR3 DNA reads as TGTGCCAGCAGCGCGTCAACCGGGAGGACTAATGAGCAGTTCTTC. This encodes CASSASTGRTNEQFF.